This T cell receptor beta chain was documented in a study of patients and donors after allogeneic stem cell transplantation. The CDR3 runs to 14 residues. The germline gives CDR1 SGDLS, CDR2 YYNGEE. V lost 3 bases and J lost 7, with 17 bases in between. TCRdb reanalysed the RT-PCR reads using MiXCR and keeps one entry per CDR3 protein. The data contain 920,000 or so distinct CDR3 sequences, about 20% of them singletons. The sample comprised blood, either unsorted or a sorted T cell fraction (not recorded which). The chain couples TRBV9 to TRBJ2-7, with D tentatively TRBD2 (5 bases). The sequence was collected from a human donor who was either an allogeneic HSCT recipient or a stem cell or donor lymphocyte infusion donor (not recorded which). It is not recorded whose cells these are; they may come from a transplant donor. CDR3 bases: TGTGCCAGCAGCGGCCCTCAAGGCGGAGGAGAGCAGTACTTC. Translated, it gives CASSGPQGGGEQYF. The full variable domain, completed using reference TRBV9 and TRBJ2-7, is DSGVTQTPKHLITATGQRVTLRCSPRSGDLSVYWYQQSLDQGLQFLIQYYNGEERAKGNILERFSAQQFPDLHSELNLSSLELGDSALYFCASSGPQGGGEQYFGPGTRLTVT.